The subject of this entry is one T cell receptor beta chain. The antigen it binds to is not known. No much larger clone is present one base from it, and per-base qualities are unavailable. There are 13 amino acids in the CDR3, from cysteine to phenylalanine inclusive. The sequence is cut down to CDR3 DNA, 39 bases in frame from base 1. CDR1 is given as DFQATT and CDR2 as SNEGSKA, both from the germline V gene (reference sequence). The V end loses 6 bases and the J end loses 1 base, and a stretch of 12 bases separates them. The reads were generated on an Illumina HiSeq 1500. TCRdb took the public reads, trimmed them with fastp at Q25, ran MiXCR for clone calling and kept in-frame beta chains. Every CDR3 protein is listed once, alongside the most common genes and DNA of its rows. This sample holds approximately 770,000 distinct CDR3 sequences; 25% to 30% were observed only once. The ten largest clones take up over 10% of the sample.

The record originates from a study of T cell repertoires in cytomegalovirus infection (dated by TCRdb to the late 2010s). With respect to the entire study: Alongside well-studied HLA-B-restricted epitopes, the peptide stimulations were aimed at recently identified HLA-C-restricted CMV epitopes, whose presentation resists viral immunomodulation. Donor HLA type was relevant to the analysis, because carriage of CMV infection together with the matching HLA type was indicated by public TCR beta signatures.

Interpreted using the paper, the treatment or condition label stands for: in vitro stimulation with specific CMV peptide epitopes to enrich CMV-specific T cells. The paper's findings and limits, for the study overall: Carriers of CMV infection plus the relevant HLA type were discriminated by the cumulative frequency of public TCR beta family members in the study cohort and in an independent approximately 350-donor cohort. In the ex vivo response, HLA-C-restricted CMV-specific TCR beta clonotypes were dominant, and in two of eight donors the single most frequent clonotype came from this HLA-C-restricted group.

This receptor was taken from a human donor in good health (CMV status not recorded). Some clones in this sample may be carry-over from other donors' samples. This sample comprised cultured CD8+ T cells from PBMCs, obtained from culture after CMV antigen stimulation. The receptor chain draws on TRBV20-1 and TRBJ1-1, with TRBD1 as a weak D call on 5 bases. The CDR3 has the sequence CSATDMTNTEAFF. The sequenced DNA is TGCAGTGCGACGGACATGACGAACACTGAAGCTTTCTTT.